Presented here are 9 T cell receptor beta chains from one specimen sequenced in a study of regulatory T cells in long-lasting Graves disease. The sample's time point: persistent/refractory GD, antithyroid drugs over 5 years with positive TRAb. Construction of the TCR library relied on RNA isolated from PBMCs. Building of the TCR beta libraries involved iRepertoire HTBI primers and Arm-PCR of CDR3 regions. TCRdb called the multiplex PCR reads again in MiXCR, with one record for every CDR3 protein. The repertoire consists of approximately 290,000 distinct CDR3 sequences, with roughly a fifth occurring once and the leading ten covering just over 55%. The starting material was peripheral blood mononuclear cells (PBMCs), obtained when the disease was refractory, from a patient treated with antithyroid drugs. All receptors derive from a female donor with Graves disease.

V gene TRBV19 combines with J gene TRBJ2-5; TRBD1 might be the D (6 bases). Germline CDR1 and CDR2: LNHDA and SQIVND (reference sequence). The CDR3 consists of 15 residues. Deletions cut 5 bases from V and 4 bases from J, with 17 bases between. The CDR3 loop reads CASSQTGNVGETQYF. Written as DNA, the CDR3 is TGTGCCAGTAGTCAAACAGGGAACGTAGGAGAGACCCAGTACTTC.

The chain couples TRBV13 to TRBJ1-1, with no clear D. Trimming stripped 3 bases from V and 6 bases from J, with 11 bases between. Germline CDR1 reads PRHDT; CDR2 reads FYEKMQ (reference sequence). The CDR3 spans 13 residues. The CDR3: CASSFRSLSEAFF. DNA for the CDR3: TGTGCCAGCAGCTTTAGATCGCTCTCTGAAGCTTTCTTT. Complete variable domain (other parts from reference TRBV13 and TRBJ1-1): AAGVIQSPRHLIKEKRETATLKCYPIPRHDTVYWYQQGPGQDPQFLISFYEKMQSDKGSIPDRFSAQQFSDYHSELNMSSLELGDSALYFCASSFRSLSEAFFGQGTRLTVV.

This clonotype appeared a few times. The chain carries TRBV5-1 and TRBJ2-2; D is perhaps TRBD1 (5 bases). Trimming removed 4 bases from V and 2 bases from J, with 12 bases in between. From germline, CDR1 is SGHRS and CDR2 YFSETQ. The CDR3 is 15 residues long. The CDR3 loop reads CASSGHGTNTGELFF. The CDR3 DNA follows: TGCGCCAGCAGCGGACACGGAACAAACACCGGGGAGCTGTTTTTT.

This clonotype was counted between two and nine times. An end of the junction does not agree with germline; a read error may underlie this. The chain is built from TRBV2 and TRBJ1-4; no firm D call. The CDR3 consists of 13 residues. CDR1 and CDR2 (germline): SNHLY, FYNNEI. The CDR3 nucleotides are TGTGCCAGCAGTGAAGACGTCGGTGAAGAACTGTTTTTT. Encoded protein: CASSEDVGEELFF. The full variable domain, rest sourced from reference TRBV2 and TRBJ1-4, is EPEVTQTPSHQVTQMGQEVILRCVPISNHLYFYWYRQILGQKVEFLVSFYNNEISEKSEIFDDQFSVERPDGSNFTLKIRSTKLEDSAMYFCASSEDVGEELFFGSGTQLSVL.

The CDR3 nucleotides are TGTGCCAGTAGTATAGATCTGGGAGGGTACACTGAAGCTTTCTTT. It yields the protein CASSIDLGGYTEAFF. The chain recombines TRBV19 with TRBJ1-1; D ambiguous. Germline CDR1 and CDR2: LNHDA and SQIVND (reference sequence). Between the trimmed V and J ends, which lost 0 bases and 3 bases, there was a span of 11 bases. The CDR3 is 15 residues long.

This clonotype was seen many times. V and J are TRBV12-3 or TRBV12-4 and TRBJ2-2; 13 bases fit TRBD2. V gave up 7 bases and J gave up 5 bases; unmatched junction bases: 4. This CDR3 spans 15 amino acids. CDR3 in DNA: TGTGCCAGCACCCCACTAGCGGGAGGGACCGGGGAGCTGTTTTTT. It yields the protein CASTPLAGGTGELFF.

This clonotype was found many times. The chain combines TRBV10-3 with TRBJ2-7; 11 bases match TRBD1. V lost 7 bases to trimming and J lost 5 bases; unmatched junction nucleotides: 7. This CDR3 is 14 amino acids long. Germline CDR1 reads ENHRY; CDR2 reads SYGVKD. CDR3 coding DNA: TGTGCCATCACTCCGGGACAGGGGGAGAACGAGCAGTACTTC. The encoded protein is CAITPGQGENEQYF.

V is TRBV15 and J is TRBJ2-4; D may be TRBD2 (5 bases). CDR1 is LNHNV and CDR2 is YYDKDF in the germline V gene (reference sequence). This CDR3 is 12 amino acids long. Trimming took 0 bases from V and 12 from J, leaving 9 bases between them. The CDR3 protein is CATSRDDGDQYF. DNA of the CDR3: TGTGCCACCAGCAGAGATGACGGGGATCAGTACTTC.

Details on this clonotype: Without the conserved terminal phenylalanine or tryptophan, this CDR3 likely stems from a read error. J is TRBJ2-1 and V is TRBV4-1; D is undetermined. The CDR3 has 13 residues. With 1 base removed from V and 5 bases from J, the gap between germline ends came to 6 bases. Germline assignment: CDR1 MGHRA and CDR2 YSYEKL. Here the CDR3 DNA reads TGCGCCAGCAGCCAAGGTTTGAACAATGAGCAGTTCCTC. Protein: CASSQGLNNEQFL.